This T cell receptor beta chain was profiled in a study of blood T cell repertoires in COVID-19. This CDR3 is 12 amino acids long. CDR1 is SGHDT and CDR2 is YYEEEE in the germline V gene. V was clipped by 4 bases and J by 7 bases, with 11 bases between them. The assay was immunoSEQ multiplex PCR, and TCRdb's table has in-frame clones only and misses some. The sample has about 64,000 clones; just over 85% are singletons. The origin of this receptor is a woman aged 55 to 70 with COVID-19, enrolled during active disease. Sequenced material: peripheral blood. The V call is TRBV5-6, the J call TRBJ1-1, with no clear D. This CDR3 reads CASSQTTHEAFF. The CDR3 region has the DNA TGTGCCAGCAGCCAGACAACGCATGAAGCTTTCTTT.